This TCR beta chain was recorded in a study of blood T cell repertoires in COVID-19. Overall study: Samples of COVID-19 (acute and convalescent) were obtained from the United States, Italy and Spain. In each case, the material was cDNA or gDNA derived from T cells, B-cell-depleted T cells, or PBMCs.

Study processing details: Researchers report that nucleated cell counts were estimated from reference gene primer amplification. Sequenced by immunoSEQ multiplex PCR; TCRdb stores in-frame clones only, minus some. V, J and clone size are those of that table, while D and trimming were read from the DNA. The table has about 68,000 clones, around 91% seen once. Germline-derived CDR1 and CDR2 are MDHEN and SYDVKM. The CDR3 is made up of 14 amino acids. V dropped 7 bases and J dropped 3 bases, with 16 bases sitting between them. Sample: peripheral blood. The TCR sequence derives from a man in his forties or fifties with acute or convalescent COVID-19. The chain uses TRBV28 and TRBJ2-7; perhaps TRBD1 as D (5 bases). The CDR3: CASTPADTYYEQYF. CDR3 bases: TGTGCCAGCACCCCCGCGGACACCTACTACGAGCAGTACTTC.